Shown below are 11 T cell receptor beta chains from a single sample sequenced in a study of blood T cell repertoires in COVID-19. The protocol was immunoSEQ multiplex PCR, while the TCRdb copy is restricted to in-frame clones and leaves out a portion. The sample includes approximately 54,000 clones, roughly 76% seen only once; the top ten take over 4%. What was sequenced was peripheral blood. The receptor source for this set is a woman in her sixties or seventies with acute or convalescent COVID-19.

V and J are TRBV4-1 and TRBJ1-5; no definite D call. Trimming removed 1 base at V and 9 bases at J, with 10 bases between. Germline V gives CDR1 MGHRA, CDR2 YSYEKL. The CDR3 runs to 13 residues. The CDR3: CASSQVTGLPQHF. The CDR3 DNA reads TGCGCCAGCAGCCAAGTTACGGGTCTGCCCCAGCATTTT.

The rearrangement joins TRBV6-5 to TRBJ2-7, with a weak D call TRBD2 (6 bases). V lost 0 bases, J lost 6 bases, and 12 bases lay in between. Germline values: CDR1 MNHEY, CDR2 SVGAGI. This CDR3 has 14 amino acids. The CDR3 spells CASSYSGRRGEQYF. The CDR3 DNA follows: TGTGCCAGCAGTTACTCGGGCAGGCGGGGCGAGCAGTACTTC.

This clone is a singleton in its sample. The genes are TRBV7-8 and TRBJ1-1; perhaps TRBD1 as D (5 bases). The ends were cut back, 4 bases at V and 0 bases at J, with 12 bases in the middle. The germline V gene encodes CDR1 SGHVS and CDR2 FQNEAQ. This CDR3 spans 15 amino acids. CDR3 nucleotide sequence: TGTGCCAGCAGCTGGATCGGGACTTTGAACACTGAAGCTTTCTTT. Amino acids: CASSWIGTLNTEAFF.

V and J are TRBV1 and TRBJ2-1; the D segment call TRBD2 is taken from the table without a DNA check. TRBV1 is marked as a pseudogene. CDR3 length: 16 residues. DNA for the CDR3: TGCACCAGCAGCAAAACCGGACTAGCCGAATACAATGAGCAGTTCTTC. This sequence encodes CTSSKTGLAEYNEQFF.

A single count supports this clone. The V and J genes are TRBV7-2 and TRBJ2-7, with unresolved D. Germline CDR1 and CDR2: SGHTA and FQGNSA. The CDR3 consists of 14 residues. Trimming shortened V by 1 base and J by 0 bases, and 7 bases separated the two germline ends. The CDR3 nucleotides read TGTGCCAGCAGCTTAGGAGCCTCCTCCTACGAGCAGTACTTC. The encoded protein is CASSLGASSYEQYF.

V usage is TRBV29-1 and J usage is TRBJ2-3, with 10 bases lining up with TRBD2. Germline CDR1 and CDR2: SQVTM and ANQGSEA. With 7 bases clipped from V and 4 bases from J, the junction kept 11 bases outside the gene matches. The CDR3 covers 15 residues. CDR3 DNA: TGCAGCGCTCGCGTTCTAGCGGGAGAGGCAGATACGCAGTATTTT. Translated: CSARVLAGEADTQYF.

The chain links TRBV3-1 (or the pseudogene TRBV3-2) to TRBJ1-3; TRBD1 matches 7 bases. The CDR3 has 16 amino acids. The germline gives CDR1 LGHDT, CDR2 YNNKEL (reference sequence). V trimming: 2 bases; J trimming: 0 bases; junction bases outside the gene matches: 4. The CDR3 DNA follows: TGTGCCAGCAGCCAACAAGACAGGGTCTCTGGAAACACCATATATTTT. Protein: CASSQQDRVSGNTIYF.

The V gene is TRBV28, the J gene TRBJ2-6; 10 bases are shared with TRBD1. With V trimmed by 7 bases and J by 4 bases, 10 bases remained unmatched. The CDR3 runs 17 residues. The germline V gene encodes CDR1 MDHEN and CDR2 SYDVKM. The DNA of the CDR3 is TGTGCCAGCAATGGGGGGACAGGGGTACCCGGGGCCAACGTCCTGACTTTC. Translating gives CASNGGTGVPGANVLTF.

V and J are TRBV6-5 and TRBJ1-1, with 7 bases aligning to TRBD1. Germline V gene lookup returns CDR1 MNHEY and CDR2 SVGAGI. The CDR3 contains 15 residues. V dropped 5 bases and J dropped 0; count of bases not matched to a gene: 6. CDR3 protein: CASSTDRLMNTEAFF. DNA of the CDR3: TGTGCCAGCAGTACGGACAGGTTGATGAACACTGAAGCTTTCTTT.

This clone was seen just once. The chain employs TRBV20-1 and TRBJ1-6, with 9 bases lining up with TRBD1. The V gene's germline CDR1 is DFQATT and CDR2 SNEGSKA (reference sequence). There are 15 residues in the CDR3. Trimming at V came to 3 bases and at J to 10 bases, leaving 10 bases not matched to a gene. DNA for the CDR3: TGCAGTGCTAGTCTCCTCTCGACAGGGGGGTCACCCCTCCACTTT. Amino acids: CSASLLSTGGSPLHF.

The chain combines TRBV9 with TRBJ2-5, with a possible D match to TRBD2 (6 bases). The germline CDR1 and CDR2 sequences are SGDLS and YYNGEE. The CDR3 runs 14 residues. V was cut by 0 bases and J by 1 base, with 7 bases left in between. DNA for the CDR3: TGTGCCAGCAGCGTAGCGGGAGTCCAAGAGACCCAGTACTTC. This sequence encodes CASSVAGVQETQYF.